This T cell receptor (beta chain) was found in a study of blood T cell repertoires in COVID-19. About the study: COVID-19 samples from acute and convalescent phases originated in the United States, Italy and Spain. The cDNA or gDNA used as material had been derived from T cells, B-cell-depleted T cells, or PBMCs.

CDR3 size: 15 residues. V shed 7 bases and J shed 0 bases, with 17 bases lying between them. Germline lookup yields CDR1 SGHRS and CDR2 YFSETQ. Original processing methods: Scientists estimated how many nucleated cells there were by amplifying reference gene primers. Some clones are missing from TCRdb's copy, which holds only in-frame ones; the method was immunoSEQ multiplex PCR. V, J and clone size derive from that table, while D and trimming were established from the DNA sequence. The sample lists under 300,000 clones; approximately 90% were seen once. Only a few counts were recorded for this clone.

This receptor was obtained from a man aged 30 to 39 who had recovered from COVID-19. Sequences were obtained from peripheral blood. The genes are TRBV5-1 and TRBJ2-7; possibly TRBD2 for D (6 bases). The CDR3 reads CASAALETSSYEQYF. DNA for the CDR3: TGCGCCAGCGCGGCCCTCGAGACTAGCTCCTACGAGCAGTACTTC.